This TCR beta chain stems from a study of T cell responses to AZD1222 COVID-19 vaccine. Regarding the study as a whole: Dominant at 160-218 and 743-854, vaccine-associated CD4 TCRs also spanned spike. The study found Spike-specific TCR breadth and depth rose after two AZD1222 doses.

Assay used: immunoSEQ multiplex PCR; TCRdb lists only in-frame clones, some missing. The table lists 100,000 to 150,000 clones, over 75% of them singletons, with 6.9% in the top ten. This clone was seen only once. Its target is not known. The sequencing used peripheral blood, collected on day 0 of AZD1222 vaccination. The TCR comes from an adult in good health.

CDR3 protein: CANPRPGQNNQPQHF. CDR3 nucleotide sequence: TGCGCCAATCCAAGACCCGGACAGAACAATCAGCCCCAGCATTTT. The V and J genes are TRBV10-1 and TRBJ1-5, with a tentative D call TRBD1 (6 bases). CDR3 length: 15 residues. The germline V gene encodes CDR1 WNHNN and CDR2 SYGVQD (reference sequence). The ends were cut back, 10 bases at V and 3 bases at J, with 19 bases in the middle.